This entry is about one T cell receptor beta chain. Sequencing was performed with immunoSEQ multiplex PCR; in TCRdb, only in-frame clones are kept and a portion is missing. The data show about 100,000 clones, around 90% seen once. The data originate from a study of identifying expanded T cells in peripheral blood. Germline CDR1 reads SNHLY; CDR2 reads FYNNEI. V lost 6 bases and J lost 6; bases outside the gene matches: 5. The CDR3 covers 13 residues. The chain employs TRBV2 and TRBJ1-5, with TRBD1 identical over 7 bases. The material sequenced was blood. The sequence was obtained from a person aged 18-69 years in good health. In DNA, the CDR3 is TGTGCCAGCAGGGAGGGGGCAGGTCAGCCCCAGCATTTT. Its protein is CASREGAGQPQHF.